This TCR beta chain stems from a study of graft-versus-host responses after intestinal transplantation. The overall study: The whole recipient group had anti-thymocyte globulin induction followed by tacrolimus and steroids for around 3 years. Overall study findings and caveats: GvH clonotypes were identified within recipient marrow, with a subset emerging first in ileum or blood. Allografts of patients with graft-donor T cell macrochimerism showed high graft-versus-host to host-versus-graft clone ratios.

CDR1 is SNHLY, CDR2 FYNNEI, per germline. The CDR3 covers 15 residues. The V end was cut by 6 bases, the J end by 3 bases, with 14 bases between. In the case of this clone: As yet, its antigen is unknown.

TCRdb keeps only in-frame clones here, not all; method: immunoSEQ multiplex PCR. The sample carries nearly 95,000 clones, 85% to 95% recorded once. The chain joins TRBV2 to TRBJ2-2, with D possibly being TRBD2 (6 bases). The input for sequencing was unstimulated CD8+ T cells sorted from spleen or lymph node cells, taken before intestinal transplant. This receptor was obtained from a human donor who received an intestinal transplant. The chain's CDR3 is CASRGLTLHTGELFF. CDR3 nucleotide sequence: TGTGCCAGCAGGGGACTCACCCTCCACACCGGGGAGCTGTTTTTT.